The 14 T cell receptor beta chains in this list originate from one sample, sequenced in a study of cytomegalovirus exposure and HLA in healthy donors. PCR used 60 Vbeta primers and 13 Jbeta primers. Sequenced by immunoSEQ multiplex PCR; TCRdb stores in-frame clones only, minus some. This sample has 100,000 to 150,000 clones, with about four fifths found just once. Sequencing input: PBMCs. The receptors were sampled from a man between 18 and 35 years old in good health and CMV-seronegative.

This clone has a handful of counts. The J gene is TRBJ2-7, the V gene TRBV14, with D perhaps TRBD2 (5 bases). This CDR3 has 13 amino acids. Germline V gives CDR1 SGHDN, CDR2 FVKESK. Trimming stripped 1 base from V and 6 bases from J, with 10 bases between. Written as DNA, the CDR3 is TGTGCCAGCAGCCAAGTACTAGTCGGCGAGCAGTACTTC. Translated, it gives CASSQVLVGEQYF.

The CDR3 spells CASGWTGGHEQYV. The CDR3, as DNA: TGTGCCAGCGGCTGGACAGGGGGTCACGAGCAGTACGTC. The chain has TRBV27 and TRBJ2-7; 10 nucleotides agree with TRBD1. CDR1 and CDR2 (germline): MNHEY, SMNVEV (reference sequence). The CDR3 has 13 amino acids. V lost 8 bases and J lost 5; bases outside the gene matches: 6.

This chain joins TRBV5-1 and TRBJ2-3; 7 bases align to TRBD2. Germline V gene sequence: CDR1 SGHRS, CDR2 YFSETQ. V dropped 0 bases and J dropped 5; count of bases not matched to a gene: 6. CDR3 length: 15 residues. DNA for the CDR3: TGCGCCAGCAGCTTGGCCGCGGGAGTAAGAGATACGCAGTATTTT. Translated: CASSLAAGVRDTQYF.

The CDR3 reads CASSLVGGGYGYTF. CDR3 in DNA: TGTGCCAGCAGCTTGGTTGGGGGCGGGTATGGCTACACCTTC. The rearrangement links TRBV5-4 to TRBJ1-2; tentative D call: TRBD1 (6 bases). V shed 0 bases and J shed 5 bases, with 11 bases lying between them. Germline CDR1 and CDR2: SGHNT and YYREEE (reference sequence). The CDR3 has 14 amino acids.

The genes are TRBV7-3 and TRBJ2-3; 10 nucleotides agree with TRBD1. Trimming removed 4 bases from V and 5 bases from J; junction bases left unmatched: 12. CDR3 length: 17 amino acids. From germline, CDR1 is SGHTA and CDR2 FQGTGA. The CDR3 protein is CASSSTDRGQKVDTQYF. As DNA, the CDR3 is TGTGCCAGCAGCTCAACAGACAGGGGGCAGAAGGTAGATACGCAGTATTTT.

The chain has TRBV6-1 and TRBJ1-5, with unresolved D. The V end lost 1 base, the J end lost 7 bases, and 8 bases lay between the germline ends. The CDR3 covers 13 residues. Germline-derived CDR1 and CDR2 are MNHNS and SASEGT. CDR3 in amino acids: CASSEVRGQPQHF. The CDR3 bases are TGTGCCAGCAGTGAAGTGCGGGGACAGCCCCAGCATTTT.

This clone occurred once. The chain has TRBV7-9 and TRBJ2-3; TRBD1 agrees at 7 bases. The CDR3 loop spans 19 amino acids. V was clipped by 3 bases and J by 0 bases; unmatched bases: 15. CDR1 is SEHNR and CDR2 is FQNEAQ in the germline V gene (reference sequence). The CDR3, as DNA: TGTGCCAGCAGCTTTAGTCAGGTAGGACAGGCCCGGAGCACAGATACGCAGTATTTT. Protein sequence: CASSFSQVGQARSTDTQYF.

The chain links TRBV4-2 to TRBJ2-7, with 11 bases lining up with TRBD2. The CDR3 consists of 17 residues. The junction had 8 bases not matched to a gene; V was cut back by 1 base and J by 3 bases. The germline V gene encodes CDR1 LGHNA and CDR2 YNFKEQ. The CDR3 protein is CASSQALAGGTFYEQYF. In DNA, the CDR3 is TGTGCCAGCAGCCAAGCCCTAGCGGGAGGCACCTTCTACGAGCAGTACTTC.

The chain has TRBV5-4 and TRBJ2-7; 12 bases map to TRBD2. Unmatched junction bases numbered 2, after V lost 4 bases and J lost 3 bases. The germline V gene encodes CDR1 SGHNT and CDR2 YYREEE (reference sequence). The CDR3 length is 14 residues. The CDR3 DNA reads as TGTGCCAGCAGCCCGACTAGCGGGGGCTACGAGCAGTACGTC. It yields the protein CASSPTSGGYEQYV.

The gene calls are TRBV15 and TRBJ2-3; D ambiguous. This CDR3 region has 17 residues. V lost 0 bases and J lost 3, with 16 bases in between. Per the germline V gene, CDR1 is LNHNV and CDR2 is YYDKDF (reference sequence). In DNA, the CDR3 is TGTGCCACCAGCAGAGATTTCGGCCAGGTTGGGACAGATACGCAGTATTTT. Translating it yields CATSRDFGQVGTDTQYF.

This clone turned up a few times. The chain is built from TRBV18 and TRBJ2-7, with a possible D match to TRBD1 (6 bases). The germline V and J ends were trimmed by 0 bases and 0 bases, with 12 bases remaining between them. Germline lookup yields CDR1 KGHSH and CDR2 LQKENI. This CDR3 is 16 amino acids long. CDR3 nucleotides: TGTGCCAGCTCACCACCATCTGGACAGAGCTCCTACGAGCAGTACTTC. Its protein is CASSPPSGQSSYEQYF.

This chain's CDR3 is CASSRMDRGSYEQYF. CDR3 sequence (DNA): TGCGCCAGCAGCCGAATGGACAGGGGCTCCTACGAGCAGTACTTC. This sequence joins TRBV4-1 and TRBJ2-7; 9 bases agree with TRBD1. CDR1 and CDR2 (germline): MGHRA, YSYEKL. V lost 4 bases, J lost 0 bases, and 4 bases stayed unmatched. The CDR3 extends over 15 amino acids.

The chain is built from TRBV19 and TRBJ2-5, with D possibly TRBD2 on 5 matching bases. The CDR3 is 13 amino acids. The germline CDR1 and CDR2 sequences are LNHDA and SQIVND (reference sequence). The V end was cut by 8 bases, the J end by 1 base, with 11 bases between. In DNA form, the CDR3 reads TGTGCCAGTTCCTCGGGAACCCAAGAGACCCAGTACTTC. It translates to CASSSGTQETQYF.

There are a few counts of this clone. J is TRBJ1-1 and V is TRBV5-4, with 8 bases aligning to TRBD1. V lost 4 bases, J lost 0 bases, and 8 bases stayed unmatched. CDR1 SGHNT and CDR2 YYREEE come from the germline V gene (reference sequence). The CDR3 consists of 16 residues. The CDR3 region is CASSQGQGSLNTEAFF. CDR3 in DNA: TGTGCCAGCAGCCAAGGACAGGGAAGCTTGAACACTGAAGCTTTCTTT. Combining the CDR3 with reference TRBV5-4 and TRBJ1-1 gives the whole variable domain ETGVTQSPTHLIKTRGQQVTLRCSSQSGHNTVSWYQQALGQGPQFIFQYYREEENGRGNFPPRFSGLQFPNYSSELNVNALELDDSALYLCASSQGQGSLNTEAFFGQGTRLTVV.